Shown below are 13 T cell receptor beta chains from a single sample sequenced in a study of blood T cell repertoires in COVID-19. The method was immunoSEQ multiplex PCR; TCRdb's version includes in-frame clones alone and lacks a portion of them. The sample holds 200,000 to 300,000 clones; 80% to 85% are singletons and the top ten take around 25%. The specimen was peripheral blood. The origin of the receptors is a man aged 35 to 55 with acute or convalescent COVID-19.

The chain employs TRBV9 and TRBJ2-1, with TRBD2 matching 7 bases. The germline V gene encodes CDR1 SGDLS and CDR2 YYNGEE. J lost 6 bases, V lost 0 bases, and 15 bases had no gene match. This CDR3 is built from 18 residues. The CDR3 DNA is TGTGCCAGCAGCGTAGGAGCGGGGATCGGTAATAATTTCAATGAGCAGTTCTTC. Amino acid sequence: CASSVGAGIGNNFNEQFF.

The sample holds one count of this clone. This chain connects TRBV4-2 to TRBJ1-2; 7 positions match TRBD1. CDR3 length: 17 residues. The J segment lost 4 bases and the V segment lost 4 bases, leaving 15 bases of the junction unmatched. The germline gives CDR1 LGHNA, CDR2 YNFKEQ. In nucleotides, the CDR3 is TGTGCCAGCAGCCTACCCGGGACAGCTCTCCGGGGCTATGGCTACACCTTC. This translates into CASSLPGTALRGYGYTF.

As DNA, the CDR3 is TGTGCCAGCAGCCAAGACGTGCGCGTAGCGGGGGATCCCGAGCAGTACTTC. Encoded protein: CASSQDVRVAGDPEQYF. The J gene is TRBJ2-7, the V gene TRBV4-2; TRBD2 matches 9 bases. V was pared by 0 bases and J by 6 bases, with 12 bases of the junction left unmatched. Germline V gives CDR1 LGHNA, CDR2 YNFKEQ. The CDR3 consists of 17 residues.

The chain is built from TRBV27 and TRBJ2-2, with D perhaps TRBD2 (5 bases). Germline CDR1 MNHEY, CDR2 SMNVEV (reference sequence). With 5 bases removed from V and 1 base from J, the gap between germline ends came to 17 bases. The CDR3 totals 17 residues. CDR3 loop: CASSPPRGSENTGELFF. CDR3 DNA: TGTGCCAGCAGTCCACCCCGGGGTAGCGAGAACACCGGGGAGCTGTTTTTT.

The V gene is TRBV4-2, the J gene TRBJ2-3; D is unresolved. Germline-derived CDR1 and CDR2 are LGHNA and YNFKEQ. The CDR3 has 13 residues. V shed 3 bases and J shed 4 bases, with 8 bases lying between them. CDR3 DNA: TGTGCCAGCAGCCAGCACGGGTCAGATACGCAGTATTTT. It translates to CASSQHGSDTQYF.

The genes are TRBV27 and TRBJ2-3; no definite D call. CDR3 size: 13 residues. Trimming took off 2 bases at V and 4 bases at J, with 7 bases between the two ends. From germline, CDR1 is MNHEY and CDR2 SMNVEV (reference sequence). CDR3 sequence reads: CASSLVVSDTQYF. CDR3 coding DNA: TGTGCCAGCAGTTTAGTCGTGTCAGATACGCAGTATTTT.

The chain employs TRBV13 and TRBJ1-5, with unresolved D. Germline values: CDR1 PRHDT, CDR2 FYEKMQ (reference sequence). The CDR3 extends over 14 amino acids. V was pared by 0 bases and J by 3 bases, with 6 bases between. The CDR3 loop is CASSLGTDNQPQHF. CDR3 nucleotide sequence: TGTGCCAGCAGCTTAGGCACAGACAATCAGCCCCAGCATTTT.

V is TRBV19 and J is TRBJ1-4; 8 bases agree with TRBD1. The CDR3 covers 15 residues. After removal of 8 bases from V and 0 bases from J, the junction contained 5 bases not matched to a gene. Germline CDR1 and CDR2: LNHDA and SQIVND (reference sequence). CDR3 in amino acids: CASLTGVATNEKLFF. The CDR3, as DNA: TGTGCCAGTTTGACAGGGGTCGCAACTAATGAAAAACTGTTTTTT.

The chain links TRBV25-1 to TRBJ2-2, with TRBD1 as a possible D gene (5 bases). The germline V gene has CDR1 MGHDK and CDR2 SYGVNS. This CDR3 is 14 amino acids long. V shed 8 bases and J shed 1 base, with 11 bases lying between them. Here the CDR3 reads CASQTGQNTGELFF. The CDR3 DNA reads TGTGCCAGCCAAACTGGACAGAACACCGGGGAGCTGTTTTTT.

This chain joins TRBV30 and TRBJ1-2; 11 nucleotides match TRBD1. This CDR3 has 14 amino acids. V lost 6 bases, J lost 2 bases, and 5 bases stayed unmatched. In germline, CDR1 is GTSNPN, CDR2 SVGIG (reference sequence). The CDR3 reads CACRTGGRNYGYTF. CDR3 nucleotide sequence: TGTGCCTGTCGGACAGGGGGCCGGAACTATGGCTACACCTTC. Full variable domain (missing parts from reference TRBV30 and TRBJ1-2): SQTIHQWPATLVQPVGSPLSLECTVEGTSNPNLYWYRQAAGRGLQLLFYSVGIGQISSEVPQNLSASRPQDRQFILSSKKLLLSDSGFYLCACRTGGRNYGYTFGSGTRLTVV.

The chain has TRBV15 and TRBJ1-3; 7 bases match TRBD1. The CDR3 contains 15 residues. V was clipped by 3 bases and J by 4 bases; unmatched bases: 6. Germline V CDR1 and CDR2: LNHNV, YYDKDF (reference sequence). This CDR3 is CATSRHRGGGNTIYF. The CDR3 DNA sequence: TGTGCCACCAGCAGGCACAGGGGAGGCGGAAACACCATATATTTT.

The chain uses TRBV5-4 and TRBJ1-4; 7 nucleotides align to TRBD1. The CDR3 loop spans 14 amino acids. Unmatched junction bases numbered 7, after V lost 4 bases and J lost 7 bases. From germline, CDR1 is SGHNT and CDR2 YYREEE (reference sequence). The CDR3 nucleotides read TGTGCCAGCAGCCCCGGGACAGACCCTGAAAAACTGTTTTTT. Protein: CASSPGTDPEKLFF.

The chain recombines TRBV2 with TRBJ1-5, with 10 positions matching TRBD1. CDR1 is SNHLY, CDR2 FYNNEI, per germline. The length of the CDR3 is 14 residues. V gave up 4 bases and J gave up 4 bases; unmatched junction bases: 1. CDR3 DNA sequence: TGTGCCAGCAGTGCGGACAGGGGGAATCAGCCCCAGCATTTT. It is translated as CASSADRGNQPQHF.